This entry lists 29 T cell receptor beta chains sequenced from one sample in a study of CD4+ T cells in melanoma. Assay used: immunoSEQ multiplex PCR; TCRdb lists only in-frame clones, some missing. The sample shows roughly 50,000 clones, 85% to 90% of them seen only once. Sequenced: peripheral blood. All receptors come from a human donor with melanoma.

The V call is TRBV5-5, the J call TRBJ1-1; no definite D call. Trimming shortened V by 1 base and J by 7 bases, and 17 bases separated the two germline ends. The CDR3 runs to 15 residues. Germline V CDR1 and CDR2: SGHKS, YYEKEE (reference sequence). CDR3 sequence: CASSLLYGSNHEAFF. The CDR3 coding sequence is TGTGCCAGCAGCTTGTTGTATGGCAGCAATCATGAAGCTTTCTTT.

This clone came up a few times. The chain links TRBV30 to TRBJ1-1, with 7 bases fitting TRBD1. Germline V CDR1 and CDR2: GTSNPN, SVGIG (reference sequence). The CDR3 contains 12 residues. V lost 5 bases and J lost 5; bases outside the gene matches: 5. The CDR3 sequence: CAWYRGRTEAFF. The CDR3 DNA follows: TGTGCCTGGTACAGGGGCCGGACTGAAGCTTTCTTT. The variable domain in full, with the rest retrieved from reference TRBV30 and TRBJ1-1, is SQTIHQWPATLVQPVGSPLSLECTVEGTSNPNLYWYRQAAGRGLQLLFYSVGIGQISSEVPQNLSASRPQDRQFILSSKKLLLSDSGFYLCAWYRGRTEAFFGQGTRLTVV.

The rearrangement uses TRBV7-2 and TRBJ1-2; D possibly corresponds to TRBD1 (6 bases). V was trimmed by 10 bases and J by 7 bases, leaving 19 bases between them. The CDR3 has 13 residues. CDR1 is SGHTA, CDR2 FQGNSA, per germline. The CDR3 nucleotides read TGTGCCAACACAATGGGGGGCGCGGCTGGCTACACCTTC. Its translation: CANTMGGAAGYTF.

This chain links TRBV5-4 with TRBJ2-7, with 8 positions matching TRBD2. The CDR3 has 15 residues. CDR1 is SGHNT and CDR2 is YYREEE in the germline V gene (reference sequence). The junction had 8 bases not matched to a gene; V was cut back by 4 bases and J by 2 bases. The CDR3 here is CASSGRPGLAYEQYF. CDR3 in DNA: TGTGCCAGCAGCGGGAGACCGGGACTAGCCTACGAGCAGTACTTC.

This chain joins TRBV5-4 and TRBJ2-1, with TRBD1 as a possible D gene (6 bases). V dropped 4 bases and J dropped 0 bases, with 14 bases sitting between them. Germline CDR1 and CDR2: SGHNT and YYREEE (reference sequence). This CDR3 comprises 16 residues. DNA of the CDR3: TGTGCCAGCAGCCCAAGACAGGTCCTCTCCTACAATGAGCAGTTCTTC. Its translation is CASSPRQVLSYNEQFF.

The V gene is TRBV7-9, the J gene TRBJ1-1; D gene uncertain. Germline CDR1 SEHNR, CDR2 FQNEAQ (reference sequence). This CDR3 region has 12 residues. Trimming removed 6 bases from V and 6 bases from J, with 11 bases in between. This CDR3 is CASSLNLAEAFF. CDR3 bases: TGTGCCAGCAGTCTGAATCTCGCTGAAGCTTTCTTT. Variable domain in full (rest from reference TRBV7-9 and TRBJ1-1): DTGVSQNPRHKITKRGQNVTFRCDPISEHNRLYWYRQTLGQGPEFLTYFQNEAQLEKSRLLSDRFSAERPKGSFSTLEIQRTEQGDSAMYLCASSLNLAEAFFGQGTRLTVV.

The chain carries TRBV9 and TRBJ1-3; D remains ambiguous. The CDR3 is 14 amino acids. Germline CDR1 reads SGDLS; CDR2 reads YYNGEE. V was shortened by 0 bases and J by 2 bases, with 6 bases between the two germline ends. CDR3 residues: CASSVGETGNTIYF. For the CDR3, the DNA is TGTGCCAGCAGCGTAGGGGAGACTGGAAACACCATATATTTT.

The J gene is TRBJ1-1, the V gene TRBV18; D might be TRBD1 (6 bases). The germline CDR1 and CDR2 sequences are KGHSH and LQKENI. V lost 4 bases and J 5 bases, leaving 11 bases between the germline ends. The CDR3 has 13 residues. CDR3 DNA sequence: TGTGCCAGCTCACTAGGGGGGGATACTGAAGCTTTCTTT. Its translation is CASSLGGDTEAFF.

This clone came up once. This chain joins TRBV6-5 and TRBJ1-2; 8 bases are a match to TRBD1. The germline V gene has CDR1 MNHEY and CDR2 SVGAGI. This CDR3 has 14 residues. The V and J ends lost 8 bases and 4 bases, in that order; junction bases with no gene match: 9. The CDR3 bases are TGTGCCAGCGGAATTCAGGGGGCCGGCTATGGCTACACCTTC. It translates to CASGIQGAGYGYTF.

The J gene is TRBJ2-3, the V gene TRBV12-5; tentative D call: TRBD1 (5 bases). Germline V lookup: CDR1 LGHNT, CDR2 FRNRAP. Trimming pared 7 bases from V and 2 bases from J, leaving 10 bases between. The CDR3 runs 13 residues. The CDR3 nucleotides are TGTGCTAGTGTGGGCGGACACACAGATACGCAGTATTTT. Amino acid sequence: CASVGGHTDTQYF.

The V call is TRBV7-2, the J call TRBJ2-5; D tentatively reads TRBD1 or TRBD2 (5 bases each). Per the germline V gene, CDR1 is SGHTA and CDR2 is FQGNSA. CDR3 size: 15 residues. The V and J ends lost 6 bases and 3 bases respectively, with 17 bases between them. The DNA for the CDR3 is TGTGCCAGCAGACTTTCCCCGGGACCCGAAGAGACCCAGTACTTC. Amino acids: CASRLSPGPEETQYF.

Written as DNA, the CDR3 is TGTGCCAGCAGTGAGGACAGGTACGGGAACACTGAAGCTTTCTTT. Its translation: CASSEDRYGNTEAFF. The chain carries TRBV25-1 and TRBJ1-1, with 7 bases identical to TRBD1. Unmatched junction bases numbered 5, after V lost 3 bases and J lost 1 base. Germline values: CDR1 MGHDK, CDR2 SYGVNS. CDR3 length: 15 amino acids.

The CDR3 region is CASSTGGEGNTIYF. The CDR3 DNA is TGTGCCAGCAGTACAGGGGGCGAGGGAAACACCATATATTTT. The genes are TRBV6-1 and TRBJ1-3; the match to TRBD1 covers 9 bases. The trim removed 5 bases at V and 4 bases at J, leaving 3 bases unmatched. The CDR3 totals 14 residues. The germline gives CDR1 MNHNS, CDR2 SASEGT.

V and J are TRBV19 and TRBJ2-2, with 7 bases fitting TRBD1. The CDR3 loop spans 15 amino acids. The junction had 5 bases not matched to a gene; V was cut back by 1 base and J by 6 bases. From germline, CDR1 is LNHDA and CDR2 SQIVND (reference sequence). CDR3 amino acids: CASSIVGDRPGELFF. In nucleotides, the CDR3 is TGTGCCAGTAGTATAGTTGGGGACAGACCCGGGGAGCTGTTTTTT.

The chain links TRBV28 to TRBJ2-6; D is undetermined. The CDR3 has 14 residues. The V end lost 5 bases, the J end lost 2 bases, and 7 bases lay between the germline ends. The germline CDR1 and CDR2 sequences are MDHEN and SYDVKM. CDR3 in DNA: TGTGCCAGCAGTATTGATACTGGGGCCAACGTCCTGACTTTC. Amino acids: CASSIDTGANVLTF.

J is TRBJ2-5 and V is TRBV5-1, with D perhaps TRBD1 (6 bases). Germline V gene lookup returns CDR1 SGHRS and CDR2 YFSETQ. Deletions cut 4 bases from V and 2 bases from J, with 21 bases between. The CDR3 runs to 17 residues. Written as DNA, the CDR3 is TGCGCCAGCAGCCACAGGGTCAGTGGTTCCTTGCAAGAGACCCAGTACTTC. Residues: CASSHRVSGSLQETQYF. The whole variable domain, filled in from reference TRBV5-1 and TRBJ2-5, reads KAGVTQTPRYLIKTRGQQVTLSCSPISGHRSVSWYQQTPGQGLQFLFEYFSETQRNKGNFPGRFSGRQFSNSRSEMNVSTLELGDSALYLCASSHRVSGSLQETQYFGPGTRLLVL.

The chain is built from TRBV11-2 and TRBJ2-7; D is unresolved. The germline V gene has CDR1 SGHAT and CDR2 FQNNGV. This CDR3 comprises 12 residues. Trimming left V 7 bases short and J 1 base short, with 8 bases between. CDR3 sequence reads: CASKGRSYEQYF. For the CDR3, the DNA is TGTGCCAGCAAGGGCAGGTCCTACGAGCAGTACTTC.

The CDR3 bases are TGTGCCAGCAACTCCCGGGAGGGGAACACTGAAGCTTTCTTT. Its protein is CASNSREGNTEAFF. V usage is TRBV6-5 and J usage is TRBJ1-1; D is unclear. The germline gives CDR1 MNHEY, CDR2 SVGAGI. The V and J ends lost 7 bases and 1 base respectively, with 13 bases between them. CDR3 size: 14 residues.

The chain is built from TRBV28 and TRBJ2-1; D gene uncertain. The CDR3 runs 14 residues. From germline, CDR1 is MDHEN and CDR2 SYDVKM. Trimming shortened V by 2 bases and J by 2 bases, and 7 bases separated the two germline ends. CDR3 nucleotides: TGTGCCAGCAGTTTAGGGCTTGCCTACAATGAGCAGTTCTTC. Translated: CASSLGLAYNEQFF.

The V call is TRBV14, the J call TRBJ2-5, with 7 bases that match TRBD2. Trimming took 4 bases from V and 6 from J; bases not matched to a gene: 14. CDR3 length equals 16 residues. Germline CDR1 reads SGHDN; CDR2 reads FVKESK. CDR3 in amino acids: CASSPHGGTTHQTQYF. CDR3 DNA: TGTGCCAGCAGCCCACATGGCGGGACTACTCATCAGACCCAGTACTTC.

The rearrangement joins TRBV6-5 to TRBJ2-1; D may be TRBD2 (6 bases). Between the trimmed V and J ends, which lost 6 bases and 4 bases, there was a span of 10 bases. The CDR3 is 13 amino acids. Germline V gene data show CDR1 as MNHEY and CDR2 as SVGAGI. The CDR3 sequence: CASRGTGYNEQFF. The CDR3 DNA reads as TGTGCCAGCAGAGGGACTGGTTACAATGAGCAGTTCTTC.

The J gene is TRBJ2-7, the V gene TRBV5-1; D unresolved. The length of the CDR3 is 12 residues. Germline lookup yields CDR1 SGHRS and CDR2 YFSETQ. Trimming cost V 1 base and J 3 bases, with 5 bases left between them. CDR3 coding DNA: TGCGCCAGCAGCTTGCGCAGCTACGAGCAGTACTTC. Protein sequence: CASSLRSYEQYF.

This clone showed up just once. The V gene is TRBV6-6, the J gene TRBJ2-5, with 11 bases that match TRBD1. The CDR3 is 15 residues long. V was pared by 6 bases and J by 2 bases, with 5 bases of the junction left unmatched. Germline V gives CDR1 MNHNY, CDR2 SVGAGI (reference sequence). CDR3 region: CASSSGQGVQETQYF. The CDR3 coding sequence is TGTGCCAGCAGCTCGGGACAGGGGGTTCAAGAGACCCAGTACTTC.

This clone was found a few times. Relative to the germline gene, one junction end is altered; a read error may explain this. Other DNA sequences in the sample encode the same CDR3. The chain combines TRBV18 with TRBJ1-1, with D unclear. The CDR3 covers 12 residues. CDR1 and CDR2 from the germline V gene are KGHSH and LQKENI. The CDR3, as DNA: TGTGCCAGCTCCCCACAAGACACTGAAGCTTTCTTT. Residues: CASSPQDTEAFF.

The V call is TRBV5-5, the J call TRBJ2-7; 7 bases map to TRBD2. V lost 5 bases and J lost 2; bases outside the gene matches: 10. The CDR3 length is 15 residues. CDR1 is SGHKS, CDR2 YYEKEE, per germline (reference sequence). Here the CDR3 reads CASSPLGGETYEQYF. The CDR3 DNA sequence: TGTGCCAGCAGTCCGTTGGGAGGGGAAACCTACGAGCAGTACTTC.

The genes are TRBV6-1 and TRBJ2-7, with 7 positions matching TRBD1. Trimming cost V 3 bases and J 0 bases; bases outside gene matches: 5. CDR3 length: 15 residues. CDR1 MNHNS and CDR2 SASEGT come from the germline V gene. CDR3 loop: CASSDPGQISYEQYF. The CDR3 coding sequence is TGTGCCAGCAGTGACCCGGGACAGATCTCCTACGAGCAGTACTTC.

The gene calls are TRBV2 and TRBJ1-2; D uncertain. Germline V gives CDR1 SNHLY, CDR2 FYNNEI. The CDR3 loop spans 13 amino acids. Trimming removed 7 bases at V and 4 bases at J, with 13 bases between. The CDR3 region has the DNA TGTGCCAGCATTGAGGGCGAGGGCTATGGCTACACCTTC. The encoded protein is CASIEGEGYGYTF.

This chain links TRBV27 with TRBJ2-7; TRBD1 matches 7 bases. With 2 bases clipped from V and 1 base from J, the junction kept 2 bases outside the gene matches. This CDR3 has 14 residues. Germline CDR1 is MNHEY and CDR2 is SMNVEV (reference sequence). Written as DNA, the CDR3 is TGTGCCAGCAGTTTAAACAGGGGATCCTACGAGCAGTACTTC. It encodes CASSLNRGSYEQYF.

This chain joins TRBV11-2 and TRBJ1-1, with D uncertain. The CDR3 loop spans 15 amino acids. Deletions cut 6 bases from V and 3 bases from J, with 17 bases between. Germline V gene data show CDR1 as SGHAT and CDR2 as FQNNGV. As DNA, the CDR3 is TGTGCCAGCAGGAGCATAAGAAGTGCTCACACTGAAGCTTTCTTT. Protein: CASRSIRSAHTEAFF.